These 12 T cell receptor beta chains were all obtained from the same sample, sequenced in a study of T cells in women clearing cervical HPV infection. Profiled with immunoSEQ multiplex PCR; TCRdb holds only in-frame clones, not every one. The sample's table shows approximately 35,000 clones. Material: blood buffy coat. These receptors were taken from a woman aged 18 to 69 with a cervical HPV16 infection that either progressed to CIN3+ or cleared (not recorded which).

Comments on this clone: Sequencing ends 3 residues short of the CDR3 end; the germline J gene provides the rest. The chain recombines TRBV5-1 with TRBJ1-4; D perhaps matches TRBD1 (6 bases). Germline loops: CDR1 SGHRS, CDR2 YFSETQ. This CDR3 contains 16 residues. V was shortened by 0 bases and J by 8 bases, with 17 bases between the two germline ends. The CDR3 bases that were read are TGCGCCAGCAGCTTGGAGTACAGCCAGGGGTCCGAAAAA. It translates to CASSLEYSQGSEK. The entire CDR3 is CASSLEYSQGSEKLFF.

In the case of this clone: The read gets to within 3 residues of the CDR3 end, and the germline J gene fills in the rest. The chain is built from TRBV7-9 and TRBJ1-2; no clear D gene. Per germline, CDR1 SEHNR and CDR2 FQNEAQ (reference sequence). The CDR3 is 13 amino acids. V gave up 7 bases and J gave up 1 base, with 10 bases separating them. The covered CDR3 bases are TGTGCCAGCATTCCCCAGGATAACTATGGC. This codes for CASIPQDNYG. The CDR3 in its entirety is CASIPQDNYGYTF.

Of note for this clone: The CDR3 goes on 3 residues after the read ends, and that part is filled in from the germline J gene. The V call is TRBV7-6, the J call TRBJ1-2, with D perhaps matching TRBD1 (5 bases). Looked up from germline, CDR1 is SGHVS and CDR2 is FNYEAQ. The CDR3 is 14 residues long. The CDR3 bases that were read are TGTGCCAGCAGCTTAGGGGGCTTACTGTACGGG. Protein product: CASSLGGLLYG. The entire CDR3 sequence reads CASSLGGLLYGYTF. Variable domain in full (rest from reference TRBV7-6 and TRBJ1-2): GAGVSQSPRYKVTKRGQDVALRCDPISGHVSLYWYRQALGQGPEFLTYFNYEAQQDKSGLPNDRFSAERPEGSISTLTIQRTEQRDSAMYRCASSLGGLLYGYTFGSGTRLTVV.

A remark on this clone: Read sequence stops 3 residues before the CDR3 end, and the germline J gene provides the missing end. The chain has TRBV4-1 and TRBJ2-7; 8 bases are a match to TRBD1. The germline CDR1 and CDR2 sequences are MGHRA and YSYEKL. The V and J ends lost 3 bases and 2 bases, in that order; junction bases with no gene match: 9. CDR3 length equals 16 residues. The CDR3 protein is CASSQSTGGNTYEQYF. CDR3 DNA (partial): TGCGCCAGCAGCCAGTCCACAGGGGGAAATACCTACGAG.

On this clone: The read is 3 residues too short to cover the CDR3 end, so that end is filled in from the germline J gene. The chain employs TRBV27 and TRBJ2-3; D might be TRBD1 (6 bases). This CDR3 region has 15 residues. The V gene's germline CDR1 is MNHEY and CDR2 SMNVEV (reference sequence). V shed 5 bases and J shed 2 bases, with 14 bases lying between them. The CDR3 bases that were read are TGTGCCAGCAGTGTTCGACAGGATCACACAGATACG. Residues: CASSVRQDHTDT. The entire CDR3 sequence reads CASSVRQDHTDTQYF.

Of note for this clone: The read ends 3 residues early relative to the CDR3; the germline J gene fills the gap. The rearrangement uses TRBV2 and TRBJ2-5; 7 nucleotides line up with TRBD2. Unmatched junction bases numbered 6, after V lost 4 bases and J lost 4 bases. This CDR3 has 14 residues. The V gene's germline CDR1 is SNHLY and CDR2 FYNNEI. The CDR3 DNA, read in part, is TGTGCCAGCAGTGTACCCAGCGGGACAGAGACC. Translation gives CASSVPSGTET. The whole CDR3 protein reads CASSVPSGTETQYF.

With respect to this clone: The sequenced fragment ends 3 residues before the CDR3 boundary, so the rest is inferred from the germline J gene. The rearrangement joins TRBV20-1 to TRBJ2-5, with 7 nucleotides matching TRBD2. The germline gives CDR1 DFQATT, CDR2 SNEGSKA (reference sequence). CDR3 length: 14 residues. The trim removed 6 bases at V and 5 bases at J, leaving 12 bases unmatched. CDR3 bases read: TGCAGTGCCAACCCGAGCGGGGTTTCCGAGACC. Amino acid sequence: CSANPSGVSET. The entire CDR3 reads CSANPSGVSETQYF.

Note on this clone: Read sequence stops 3 residues before the CDR3 end, and the germline J gene provides the missing end. V usage is TRBV4-2 and J usage is TRBJ2-5, with D possibly TRBD2 on 6 matching bases. The ends were cut back, 4 bases at V and 2 bases at J, with 11 bases in the middle. Looked up from germline, CDR1 is LGHNA and CDR2 is YNFKEQ. The CDR3 loop spans 14 amino acids. CDR3 DNA, as far as it was read: TGTGCCAGCAGCCTATGGGACTGGCAAGAGACC. It is translated as CASSLWDWQET. The whole CDR3 sequence is CASSLWDWQETQYF.

As concerns this clone: The read terminates 3 residues ahead of where the CDR3 ends, so the germline J gene completes it. The rearrangement links TRBV10-3 to TRBJ1-5; 8 bases align to TRBD1. The V segment lost 3 bases and the J segment 4 bases; nucleotides outside the gene matches: 11. This CDR3 has 17 residues. The V gene's germline CDR1 is ENHRY and CDR2 SYGVKD. This chain's CDR3 is CAISDPADRARNQPQHF. The sequenced CDR3 bases are TGTGCCATCAGTGACCCCGCGGACAGGGCTCGGAATCAGCCC.

As for this clone: The read halts 3 residues ahead of the CDR3 end, with the missing end drawn from the germline J gene. The chain couples TRBV6-1 to TRBJ1-5; no definite D call. V was clipped by 1 base and J by 6 bases, with 13 bases between them. The CDR3 extends over 15 amino acids. CDR1 and CDR2 from the germline V gene are MNHNS and SASEGT. The sequenced part of the CDR3 DNA is TGTGCCAGCAGTGAAGGATCCGGGGATGGTCAGCCC. This sequence encodes CASSEGSGDGQP. The whole CDR3 sequence is CASSEGSGDGQPQHF.

On this clone itself: The read gets to within 3 residues of the CDR3 end, and the germline J gene fills in the rest. The genes are TRBV20-1 and TRBJ2-7, with D possibly called TRBD1 or TRBD2 (5 bases each). Trimming took 0 bases from V and 5 from J, leaving 17 bases between them. The CDR3 is 15 amino acids. Per germline, CDR1 DFQATT and CDR2 SNEGSKA (reference sequence). This CDR3 is CSARDLEGLTNEQYF. CDR3 bases read: TGCAGTGCTAGAGATCTTGAGGGGCTGACGAACGAG.

Worth noting for this clone: The CDR3 is cut off 3 residues early in the read; its end comes from the germline J gene. The chain joins TRBV5-6 to TRBJ2-5; D not resolved. V lost 2 bases and J lost 3, with 8 bases in between. CDR1 and CDR2 from the germline V gene are SGHDT and YYEEEE. This CDR3 contains 13 residues. CDR3: CASSFAQKETQYF. CDR3 DNA (partial): TGTGCCAGCAGCTTTGCACAGAAAGAGACC.